This passage covers 22 T cell receptor beta chains from one sample sequenced in a study of blood T cell repertoires in COVID-19. TCRdb keeps only in-frame clones here, not all; method: immunoSEQ multiplex PCR. The table shows around 65,000 clones, with almost 80% occurring only once. Material: peripheral blood. These receptors all come from a man in his 60s with acute or convalescent COVID-19.

This clone was seen a few times. The CDR3 region is CATSQGLANIQYF. Here the CDR3 DNA reads TGTGCCACCTCTCAGGGGTTGGCAAACATTCAGTACTTC. The chain is built from TRBV2 and TRBJ2-4; D is perhaps TRBD1 (6 bases). Trimming removed 10 bases from V and 6 bases from J, with 16 bases in between. This CDR3 comprises 13 residues. Germline CDR1 is SNHLY and CDR2 is FYNNEI.

By sample share, this clone is medium-sized. The gene calls are TRBV6-5 and TRBJ1-5; possible D gene TRBD1, 6 bases. CDR1 is MNHEY and CDR2 is SVGAGI in the germline V gene. The CDR3 covers 16 residues. With 0 bases removed from V and 7 bases from J, the gap between germline ends came to 16 bases. The CDR3 DNA sequence: TGTGCCAGCAGTTACTCGCCGGACAGTGCCGGGCAGCCCCAGCATTTT. Protein product: CASSYSPDSAGQPQHF.

The V call is TRBV18, the J call TRBJ2-2; 8 nucleotides agree with TRBD1. J lost 7 bases, V lost 4 bases, and 11 bases had no gene match. CDR1 and CDR2 from the germline V gene are KGHSH and LQKENI. The CDR3 has 16 residues. The CDR3 DNA sequence: TGTGCCAGCTCACGCACCGACCAGGGGGCTGTCGGGGAGCTGTTTTTT. Protein product: CASSRTDQGAVGELFF.

The chain recombines TRBV5-1 with TRBJ2-3, with TRBD2 matching over 13 bases. This CDR3 contains 14 residues. Losses at the gene ends were 6 bases for V and 7 bases for J; bases not matched to a gene: 5. Germline CDR1 reads SGHRS; CDR2 reads YFSETQ. The CDR3 protein is CASKLAGGPNTQYF. The CDR3 nucleotides read TGCGCCAGCAAACTAGCGGGGGGGCCCAATACGCAGTATTTT.

The chain joins TRBV30 to TRBJ1-2, with D unresolved. V dropped 5 bases and J dropped 6 bases, with 13 bases sitting between them. The germline V gene encodes CDR1 GTSNPN and CDR2 SVGIG (reference sequence). This CDR3 has 12 residues. The CDR3: CAWVTVLNGYTF. In DNA form, the CDR3 reads TGTGCCTGGGTTACAGTTCTAAATGGCTACACCTTC.

V and J are TRBV29-1 and TRBJ1-1, with 11 bases matching TRBD1. V gave up 4 bases and J gave up 7 bases; unmatched junction bases: 5. Germline assignment: CDR1 SQVTM and CDR2 ANQGSEA. The CDR3 is made up of 13 amino acids. The CDR3 nucleotides read TGCAGCGTTGGGGGACAGGGGGTCAATGAAGCTTTCTTT. Its protein is CSVGGQGVNEAFF.

V and J are TRBV2 and TRBJ1-1; a possible D gene is TRBD1 (6 bases). CDR1 SNHLY and CDR2 FYNNEI come from the germline V gene. Trimming cost V 2 bases and J 6 bases, with 16 bases left between them. This CDR3 contains 15 residues. The DNA for the CDR3 is TGTGCCAGCAGTGAAAATGGGGGCGGCTTTCCTGAAGCTTTCTTT. It yields the protein CASSENGGGFPEAFF. The complete variable domain, with remaining parts taken from reference TRBV2 and TRBJ1-1, reads EPEVTQTPSHQVTQMGQEVILRCVPISNHLYFYWYRQILGQKVEFLVSFYNNEISEKSEIFDDQFSVERPDGSNFTLKIRSTKLEDSAMYFCASSENGGGFPEAFFGQGTRLTVV.

The chain links TRBV7-2 to TRBJ1-4, with D perhaps TRBD1 (6 bases). Germline lookup yields CDR1 SGHTA and CDR2 FQGNSA. V was pared by 1 base and J by 8 bases, with 17 bases between. This CDR3 is built from 16 residues. The CDR3 is CASSLVSGGQGEKLFF. The DNA for the CDR3 is TGTGCCAGCAGCTTAGTGTCCGGGGGGCAAGGGGAAAAACTGTTTTTT. Combining the CDR3 with reference TRBV7-2 and TRBJ1-4 gives the whole variable domain GAGVSQSPSNKVTEKGKDVELRCDPISGHTALYWYRQSLGQGLEFLIYFQGNSAPDKSGLPSDRFSAERTGGSVSTLTIQRTQQEDSAVYLCASSLVSGGQGEKLFFGSGTQLSVL.

This rearrangement joins TRBV3-1 (or the pseudogene TRBV3-2) to TRBJ2-4; 7 bases agree with TRBD1. Germline loops: CDR1 LGHDT, CDR2 YNNKEL (reference sequence). The CDR3 spans 21 residues. The V and J ends lost 4 bases and 0 bases, in that order; junction bases with no gene match: 21. The CDR3 reads CASSPIVKGQIFTLAKNIQYF. CDR3 nucleotides: TGTGCCAGCAGCCCAATAGTAAAGGGACAGATTTTCACGCTAGCCAAAAACATTCAGTACTTC.

This chain uses TRBV19 with TRBJ1-2; tentative D call: TRBD1 (5 bases). V dropped 8 bases and J dropped 4 bases, with 17 bases sitting between them. CDR1 and CDR2 from the germline V gene are LNHDA and SQIVND (reference sequence). CDR3 length equals 14 residues. This CDR3 reads CASGGGGPIYGYTF. The CDR3 coding sequence is TGTGCCAGTGGGGGTGGAGGGCCTATCTATGGCTACACCTTC.

This sequence joins TRBV6-5 and TRBJ1-6; 7 bases match TRBD1. This CDR3 has 13 residues. Germline trimming cut 6 bases from V and 8 bases from J; bases unmatched to any gene: 4. Germline CDR1 reads MNHEY; CDR2 reads SVGAGI. CDR3 region: CASRTGSYSPLHF. CDR3 nucleotides: TGTGCCAGCAGGACAGGGTCATATTCACCCCTCCACTTT.

The rearrangement links TRBV5-1 to TRBJ2-2, with D possibly being TRBD1 (6 bases). This CDR3 has 14 amino acids. CDR1 SGHRS and CDR2 YFSETQ come from the germline V gene. The V end was cut by 8 bases, the J end by 1 base, with 12 bases between. This CDR3 reads CASQGTMNTGELFF. CDR3 nucleotides: TGCGCCAGTCAGGGGACCATGAACACCGGGGAGCTGTTTTTT.

V is TRBV7-2 and J is TRBJ1-4; D remains unclear. Germline values: CDR1 SGHTA, CDR2 FQGNSA. V gave up 6 bases and J gave up 0 bases, with 5 bases separating them. The CDR3 runs 13 residues. CDR3 loop: CASRSTTNEKLFF. The CDR3, as DNA: TGTGCCAGCAGGAGCACAACTAATGAAAAACTGTTTTTT. The whole variable domain, remainder taken from reference TRBV7-2 and TRBJ1-4, is GAGVSQSPSNKVTEKGKDVELRCDPISGHTALYWYRQSLGQGLEFLIYFQGNSAPDKSGLPSDRFSAERTGGSVSTLTIQRTQQEDSAVYLCASRSTTNEKLFFGSGTQLSVL.

The chain carries TRBV5-8 and TRBJ1-2, with 8 bases fitting TRBD1. The CDR3 runs 16 residues. The ends lost 1 base at V and 4 bases at J; junction bases unmatched: 9. CDR1 SGHTS and CDR2 YDEGEE come from the germline V gene. The CDR3 region has the DNA TGTGCCAGCAGCTTGTGGGGGACAGGCGGAAGCTATGGCTACACCTTC. This encodes CASSLWGTGGSYGYTF. The full variable domain, in which reference TRBV5-8 and TRBJ1-2 provide the parts outside the CDR3, is EAGVTQSPTHLIKTRGQQATLRCSPISGHTSVYWYQQALGLGLQFLLWYDEGEERNRGNFPPRFSGRQFPNYSSELNVNALELEDSALYLCASSLWGTGGSYGYTFGSGTRLTVV.

This rearrangement joins TRBV6-5 to TRBJ1-2; D perhaps matches TRBD1 (6 bases). Germline V gene data show CDR1 as MNHEY and CDR2 as SVGAGI. The CDR3 is 14 residues long. V gave up 5 bases and J gave up 6 bases, with 16 bases separating them. The CDR3 loop reads CASSRSRGSDGYTF. In DNA form, the CDR3 reads TGTGCCAGCAGTAGGTCCAGGGGAAGCGATGGCTACACCTTC.

The J gene is TRBJ1-2, the V gene TRBV6-4, with 9 bases matching TRBD1. The germline CDR1 and CDR2 sequences are MRHNA and SNTAGT. J gave up 4 bases and V 4 bases, and 1 base lay outside the gene matches. The CDR3 length is 13 residues. CDR3 nucleotides: TGTGCCAGCAGTGGGGGACAGGGCTATGGCTACACCTTC. It yields the protein CASSGGQGYGYTF.

DNA of the CDR3: TGCGCCAGCACCGTAGGGACAGACAAATCGAACACTGAAGCTTTCTTT. Encoded protein: CASTVGTDKSNTEAFF. J is TRBJ1-1 and V is TRBV4-3; TRBD1 agrees at 7 bases. Trimming at V came to 7 bases and at J to 1 base, leaving 12 bases not matched to a gene. This CDR3 comprises 16 residues. Germline loops: CDR1 LGHNA, CDR2 YSLEER.

V gene TRBV2 combines with J gene TRBJ1-6, with a possible D match to TRBD1 (6 bases). Germline loops: CDR1 SNHLY, CDR2 FYNNEI. V was shortened by 7 bases and J by 5 bases, with 9 bases between the two germline ends. The CDR3 has 13 amino acids. The CDR3 reads CASTQGHNSPLHF. DNA of the CDR3: TGTGCCAGCACACAGGGCCATAATTCACCCCTCCACTTT.

V is TRBV7-9 and J is TRBJ1-4; 7 nucleotides match TRBD1. Trimming at V came to 0 bases and at J to 8 bases, leaving 3 bases not matched to a gene. This CDR3 region has 14 residues. From germline, CDR1 is SEHNR and CDR2 FQNEAQ (reference sequence). The CDR3 is CASSLAGGREKLFF. Here the CDR3 DNA reads TGTGCCAGCAGCTTAGCAGGGGGCAGGGAAAAACTGTTTTTT.

The rearrangement uses TRBV5-1 and TRBJ2-1; no definite D call. Germline V gene lookup returns CDR1 SGHRS and CDR2 YFSETQ. CDR3 length equals 15 residues. Trimming took 5 bases from V and 0 from J, leaving 12 bases between them. Written as DNA, the CDR3 is TGCGCCAGCAGTCTGGGCGATAGCTCCTACAATGAGCAGTTCTTC. Its translation: CASSLGDSSYNEQFF.

This sequence joins TRBV11-2 and TRBJ1-1; weak D call: TRBD1 (5 bases). Germline CDR1 SGHAT, CDR2 FQNNGV. Trimming removed 3 bases at V and 0 bases at J, with 17 bases between. The CDR3 totals 17 residues. CDR3 bases: TGTGCCAGCAGCTTCCCCGCTGCTTGGGGCCTGAACACTGAAGCTTTCTTT. Its protein product is CASSFPAAWGLNTEAFF.

The chain joins TRBV6-1 to TRBJ1-3; 8 bases are shared with TRBD1. Germline V gene lookup returns CDR1 MNHNS and CDR2 SASEGT. The CDR3 extends over 17 amino acids. The ends lost 1 base at V and 4 bases at J; junction bases unmatched: 9. The CDR3 nucleotides are TGTGCCAGCAGTGAAGAGTTTGAACGGGACAGGGGAAACACCATATATTTT. Residues: CASSEEFERDRGNTIYF.